Below are 10 T cell receptor beta chains sequenced from a single sample in a study of blood T cell repertoires in COVID-19 (dated by TCRdb to about 2020). The library was prepared using the immunoSEQ multiplex PCR assay. The table was pulled from immuneACCESS by TCRdb, which kept in-frame rearrangements only. Such tables lose some clones; where checked, under half of the loss comes from unresolved V genes, and the rest has no known cause. This sample has a few hundred thousand clones in its table, and around nine tenths of those were observed once. Together, the top ten hold about 5% of the sample. The sequenced sample consisted of PBMCs or T cells enriched from blood (not recorded which). The receptors were sampled from a man aged 25 to 40 who had recovered from COVID-19.

The V call is TRBV28, the J call TRBJ1-5; TRBD1 is a possible D gene (6 bases). The CDR3 loop spans 15 amino acids. V dropped 6 bases and J dropped 3 bases, with 15 bases sitting between them. The germline CDR1 and CDR2 sequences are MDHEN and SYDVKM. The CDR3 DNA follows: TGTGCCAGCAGACCACAGGGCCGTAACAATCAGCCCCAGCATTTT. Translation: CASRPQGRNNQPQHF. Variable domain in full (rest from reference TRBV28 and TRBJ1-5): DVKVTQSSRYLVKRTGEKVFLECVQDMDHENMFWYRQDPGLGLRLIYFSYDVKMKEKGDIPEGYSVSREKKERFSLILESASTNQTSMYLCASRPQGRNNQPQHFGDGTRLSIL.

This chain joins TRBV27 and TRBJ1-6; 10 bases match TRBD1. V was clipped by 3 bases and J by 10 bases; unmatched bases: 6. This CDR3 spans 15 amino acids. The germline V gene encodes CDR1 MNHEY and CDR2 SMNVEV (reference sequence). In DNA, the CDR3 is TGTGCCAGCAGTTTGGGGACAGGGGCAGAATCACCCCTCCACTTT. As protein: CASSLGTGAESPLHF.

In DNA form, the CDR3 reads TGTGCCAGCAGCTTTGTCAGGGGCGCTGAAGCTTTCTTT. Its translation is CASSFVRGAEAFF. The V gene is TRBV11-2, the J gene TRBJ1-1, with a weak D call TRBD1 (6 bases). Trimming removed 3 bases at V and 6 bases at J, with 11 bases between. The CDR3 has 13 residues. Germline V gene sequence: CDR1 SGHAT, CDR2 FQNNGV. The full variable domain, completed using reference TRBV11-2 and TRBJ1-1, is EAGVAQSPRYKIIEKRQSVAFWCNPISGHATLYWYQQILGQGPKLLIQFQNNGVVDDSQLPKDRFSAERLKGVDSTLKIQPAKLEDSAVYLCASSFVRGAEAFFGQGTRLTVV.

This chain connects TRBV5-5 to TRBJ1-2; maybe TRBD1 (6 bases). This CDR3 has 16 amino acids. V was cut by 0 bases and J by 4 bases, with 16 bases left in between. The germline V gene encodes CDR1 SGHKS and CDR2 YYEKEE (reference sequence). The CDR3 DNA sequence: TGTGCCAGCAGCTTGGGGGGAACGACAGGTGCCTATGGCTACACCTTC. Translation: CASSLGGTTGAYGYTF.

This chain uses TRBV28 with TRBJ1-2, with a possible D match to TRBD1 (6 bases). Germline lookup yields CDR1 MDHEN and CDR2 SYDVKM. Trimming pared 5 bases from V and 4 bases from J, leaving 11 bases between. The CDR3 spans 13 residues. The chain's CDR3 is CASSRGRGYGYTF. In nucleotides, the CDR3 is TGTGCCAGCAGTCGGGGCAGGGGCTATGGCTACACCTTC.

V gene TRBV4-1 combines with J gene TRBJ2-3, with 10 bases matching TRBD2. This CDR3 has 21 residues. V gave up 2 bases and J gave up 0 bases; unmatched junction bases: 17. The germline CDR1 and CDR2 sequences are MGHRA and YSYEKL. CDR3 coding DNA: TGCGCCAGCAGCCAATTTCCCAGCGGGGGGGGGCTGTATCGAAGCACAGATACGCAGTATTTT. It translates to CASSQFPSGGGLYRSTDTQYF.

The genes are TRBV10-2 and TRBJ1-5, with 10 bases lining up with TRBD1. CDR1 and CDR2 (germline): WSHSY, SAAADI. The CDR3 has 14 residues. J gave up 7 bases and V 8 bases, and 8 bases lay outside the gene matches. Here the CDR3 DNA reads TGCGCCAGCTCCGGGACAGGGGCGGAACAGCCCCAGCATTTT. This encodes CASSGTGAEQPQHF.

This chain uses TRBV2 with TRBJ2-1, with 12 positions matching TRBD2. V dropped 3 bases and J dropped 0; count of bases not matched to a gene: 6. Looked up from germline, CDR1 is SNHLY and CDR2 is FYNNEI. This CDR3 region has 18 residues. This chain's CDR3 is CASSDSRTSGVSYNEQFF. DNA for the CDR3: TGTGCCAGCAGTGATTCACGGACTAGCGGGGTCTCCTACAATGAGCAGTTCTTC. The entire variable domain, with the rest obtained from reference TRBV2 and TRBJ2-1, is as follows: EPEVTQTPSHQVTQMGQEVILRCVPISNHLYFYWYRQILGQKVEFLVSFYNNEISEKSEIFDDQFSVERPDGSNFTLKIRSTKLEDSAMYFCASSDSRTSGVSYNEQFFGPGTRLTVL.

The gene calls are TRBV11-3 and TRBJ2-5, with D perhaps matching TRBD2 (6 bases). Trimming removed 1 base from V and 5 bases from J, with 14 bases in between. Germline loops: CDR1 SGHNT, CDR2 YENEEA. This CDR3 has 15 amino acids. Here the CDR3 DNA reads TGTGCCAGCAGCTTAGCGGGCAGCGGAGGGGAGACCCAGTACTTC. Protein: CASSLAGSGGETQYF.

The rearrangement links TRBV5-4 to TRBJ1-3; a weak D match, TRBD1 (5 bases). Germline V gene lookup returns CDR1 SGHNT and CDR2 YYREEE (reference sequence). V lost 2 bases and J 3 bases, leaving 15 bases between the germline ends. This CDR3 contains 16 residues. For the CDR3, the DNA is TGTGCCAGCAGCTTAGTAGCAGGGAACAATGGAAACACCATATATTTT. Amino acids: CASSLVAGNNGNTIYF. The full variable domain, in which reference TRBV5-4 and TRBJ1-3 provide the parts outside the CDR3, is ETGVTQSPTHLIKTRGQQVTLRCSSQSGHNTVSWYQQALGQGPQFIFQYYREEENGRGNFPPRFSGLQFPNYSSELNVNALELDDSALYLCASSLVAGNNGNTIYFGEGSWLTVV.